The rows below give T cell receptor beta chains drawn from one sample of a study of cytotoxic CD8 clonotypes in ibrutinib-treated CLL. Some clones are missing from TCRdb's copy, which holds only in-frame ones; the method was immunoSEQ multiplex PCR. The table includes some 130,000 clones, 75% to 95% detected once. The material sequenced was PBMCs, taken after 12 months of ibrutinib treatment. Receptors were obtained from a human donor with chronic lymphocytic leukemia. Each CDR3 is given with its conserved first and last residue. D genes are given only for firm matches. Some rows have no size entry. The others give once, few or many, or a class for an expanded clone.

>-|TRBV19|TRBD1|TRBJ2-2|15
TGTGCCAGTAGTATAGGGACAGGGTTTACCGGGGAGCTGTTTTTT
CASSIGTGFTGELFF
>-|TRBV27|-|TRBJ2-1|18
TGTGCCAGCAGTGTCCAAGGGGGGGCGACTAGCTCCTACAATGAGCAGTTCTTC
CASSVQGGATSSYNEQFF
>-|TRBV28|TRBD1|TRBJ2-7|14
TGTGCCAGCAGCCCCGGGGGACAGGGGAGGGAGCAGTACTTC
CASSPGGQGREQYF
>-|TRBV7-2|TRBD2|TRBJ2-2|15
TGTGCCAGCAGCTTCGGGAGGGCGAACACCGGGGAGCTGTTTTTT
CASSFGRANTGELFF
>-|TRBV11-2|-|TRBJ2-7|14
TGTGCCAGCAGCTTACCGGGGCAGGGGACAGAGCAGTACTTC
CASSLPGQGTEQYF
>-|TRBV15|-|TRBJ2-7|13
TGTGCCACCAGCAGAGATCCCCCCTACGAGCAGTACTTC
CATSRDPPYEQYF
>-|TRBV4-2|TRBD2|TRBJ2-7|14
TGTGCCAGCAGCCAGGGGGACTACCCCTACGAGCAGTACTTC
CASSQGDYPYEQYF
>-|TRBV27|-|TRBJ2-5|12
TGTGCCAGCAGGCGCAACCAAGAGACCCAGTACTTC
CASRRNQETQYF
>-|TRBV20-1|-|TRBJ2-1|11
TGCAGTGCGGTAGACGAGAGAAGCCAGTTCTTC
CSAVDERSQFF
>-|TRBV18|TRBD1|TRBJ2-7|16
TGTGCCAGCTCACCGCAACAGGGGGCAGTCTCCTACGAGCAGTACTTC
CASSPQQGAVSYEQYF
>-|TRBV7-9|TRBD2|TRBJ2-3|15
TGTGCCAGCAGCTGGGCTAGCGGGGGCACAGATACGCAGTATTTT
CASSWASGGTDTQYF
>-|TRBV27|TRBD2|TRBJ2-3|18
TGTGCCAGCAGTTTTCGTACCCAGACTAGCGGGCACACAGATACGCAGTATTTT
CASSFRTQTSGHTDTQYF
>few|TRBV10-1|-|TRBJ2-1|11
TGCGCCAGCAGTGTGGCGAATGAGCAGTTCTTC
CASSVANEQFF
>-|TRBV29-1|-|TRBJ2-2|12
TGCAGCGTTGAATCGGTCACCGGGGAGCTGTTTTTT
CSVESVTGELFF
>once|TRBV10-3|-|TRBJ1-5|13
TGTGCCTCGCGGGACGGACAAAATCAGCCCCAGCATTTT
CASRDGQNQPQHF
>-|TRBV4-2|-|TRBJ2-1|12
TGTGCCAGCAGCCAAGTTGGAAATGAGCAGTTCTTC
CASSQVGNEQFF
>-|TRBV20-1|TRBD2|TRBJ2-1|11
TGCAGTGCCCTGAGACTAGCGGGCGCCTTCTTC
CSALRLAGAFF
>-|TRBV27|-|TRBJ2-7|13
TGTGCCAGCAGCCGAAAAGGGGGCTACGAGCAGTACTTC
CASSRKGGYEQYF
>once|TRBV30|-|TRBJ1-1|12
TGTGCCTGGGGTAGGAGTATAACTGAAGCTTTCTTT
CAWGRSITEAFF
>-|TRBV9|-|TRBJ2-7|14
TGTGCCAGCAGCGTAGGGCAGGGTGAGTACGAGCAGTACTTC
CASSVGQGEYEQYF
>-|TRBV11-3|-|TRBJ2-2|15
TGTGCCAGCAGCTTGAGAGGCGAAAACACCGGGGAGCTGTTTTTT
CASSLRGENTGELFF
>-|TRBV18|TRBD1|TRBJ1-2|14
TGTGCCAGCTCTCCCGTCGGACAGGGGCATGGCTACACCTTC
CASSPVGQGHGYTF
>-|TRBV9|TRBD1|TRBJ2-7|14
TGTGCCAGCAGCGTACAGCCCGGGACAGGCGAGCAGTACTTC
CASSVQPGTGEQYF
>-|TRBV7-2|-|TRBJ2-7|17
TGTGCCAGCAGCTTTCCTACCAAGGGGACACCTGCCTACGAGCAGTACTTC
CASSFPTKGTPAYEQYF
>-|TRBV18|TRBD2|TRBJ2-7|15
TGTGCCAGCTCACCACCTAGCGGGAACGCCTACGAGCAGTACTTC
CASSPPSGNAYEQYF
>once|TRBV6-6|-|TRBJ2-7|14
TGTGCCAGCAGTCCTGCCGGGAGCCTCTACGAGCAGTACTTC
CASSPAGSLYEQYF
>once|TRBV7-9|-|TRBJ2-5|15
TGTGCCAGCAGCCTCATCCAACTAGACCAAGAGACCCAGTACTTC
CASSLIQLDQETQYF
>-|TRBV30|-|TRBJ2-5|13
TGTGCCTGGGAACACAGGGTACAAGAGACCCAGTACTTC
CAWEHRVQETQYF
>-|TRBV7-7|-|TRBJ2-1|14
TGTGCTAGCAGCTTAGGCGGGAATAGGGATGAGCAGTTCTTC
CASSLGGNRDEQFF
>-|TRBV9|-|TRBJ2-3|13
TGTGCCAGCAGCGGCTCATCGGAGGATACGCAGTATTTT
CASSGSSEDTQYF
>-|TRBV10-3|-|TRBJ2-2|14
TGTGCCGTCGACGAAGGGGCGAACACCGGGGAGCTGTTTTTT
CAVDEGANTGELFF
>-|TRBV11-2|-|TRBJ1-4|15
TGTGCCAGCAGCTCCCTTGAGGGGCGTTATGAAAAACTGTTTTTT
CASSSLEGRYEKLFF
>-|TRBV15|-|TRBJ2-1|16
TGTGCCACCAGCAGAGATCAGGGCCAAATGAGCAATGAGCAGTTCTTC
CATSRDQGQMSNEQFF
>-|TRBV19|-|TRBJ2-3|15
TGTGCCAGTAGTACTTTGGCTAGCGGCACAGATACGCAGTATTTT
CASSTLASGTDTQYF
>-|TRBV14|-|TRBJ1-1|16
TGTGCCAGCAGCCAAGATGAACCCCGGTTCTACACTGAAGCTTTCTTT
CASSQDEPRFYTEAFF
>-|TRBV29-1|-|TRBJ2-7|12
TGCAGCGTTGAAGATGGAAGTCCCGAGCAGTACTTC
CSVEDGSPEQYF